This TCR beta chain was captured by sequencing in a study of blood T cells in healthy people across ages. Whole-study context: The capture of about one barcoded beta molecule per two T cells was achieved by template switching. Study conclusions and caveats: PBMC samples, being unsorted, prevented any conclusive comparison of naive and antigen-experienced cells. Investigators treated diversity estimates from one million T cells as underestimates.

Every donor gave about 9 milliliters of peripheral blood. Of note for this clonotype: Its antigen is still unknown.

A second PCR, run for about 7 to 11 cycles, used a sample-barcoded 5' primer plus a J-beta primer mix. TCRdb used MiXCR to reprocess the 5' RACE reads, holding one entry per CDR3 protein. The table includes approximately 1.5 million distinct CDR3 sequences, approximately 32% detected once. V was trimmed by 5 bases and J by 5 bases, leaving 13 bases between them. The CDR3 runs to 15 residues. Looked up from germline, CDR1 is SEHNR and CDR2 is FQNEAQ (reference sequence). Sample: blood. The origin of this receptor is a woman between 25 and 40 years old in good health. The chain couples TRBV7-9 to TRBJ1-6; the D gene is possibly TRBD1 (6 bases). As DNA, the CDR3 is TGTGCCAGCAGCCCAGGGACATACAATAATTCACCCCTCCACTTT. Its protein is CASSPGTYNNSPLHF.